These T cell receptor beta chains were read from a single sample in a study of T cell repertoires in cytomegalovirus infection. A single record per CDR3 protein comes from TCRdb applying MiXCR to the reads. The data contain approximately 260,000 distinct CDR3 sequences, 15% to 20% of them singletons. Input material: CD8+ T cells from PBMCs. These receptors all come from a human donor in good health (CMV status not recorded). Some clones in this sample may be carry-over from other donors' samples. CDR3s include the opening cysteine and the closing phenylalanine or tryptophan. D genes are given only for firm matches. Expanded clones get a size class; other rows say once, few or many, or leave the size out.

D gene: -
clone size: -
J gene: TRBJ1-2
V gene: TRBV2
CDR3 DNA: TGTGCCAGCAGTGTTTTCGGGACGGTCTATGGCTACACCTTC
CDR3 protein: CASSVFGTVYGYTF

D gene: -
clone size: few
J gene: TRBJ2-1
V gene: TRBV19
CDR3 DNA: TGTGCCAGTAGTATAGCTTCGAATGAGCAGTTCTTC
CDR3 protein: CASSIASNEQFF

D gene: TRBD1
clone size: many
J gene: TRBJ2-7
V gene: TRBV7-2
CDR3 DNA: TGTGCCAGCAGCTGGCCGGGACAGACCTACGAGCAGTACTTC
CDR3 protein: CASSWPGQTYEQYF

D gene: TRBD1
clone size: -
J gene: TRBJ1-2
V gene: TRBV5-4
CDR3 DNA: TGTGCCAGCAGCTGTCTAGTGTTGGACAGGGCGTTCTGTGGCTACACCTTC
CDR3 protein: CASSCLVLDRAFCGYTF

D gene: TRBD2
clone size: -
J gene: TRBJ2-7
V gene: TRBV28
CDR3 DNA: TGTGCCAGCAGTGTGGGACTAGCGTCGGGCGAGCAGTACTTC
CDR3 protein: CASSVGLASGEQYF

D gene: -
clone size: -
J gene: TRBJ2-1
V gene: TRBV12-3/TRBV12-4
CDR3 DNA: TGTGCCAGCAGTACCGGATTGATCAATGAGCAGTTCTTC
CDR3 protein: CASSTGLINEQFF

D gene: TRBD1
clone size: -
J gene: TRBJ1-2
V gene: TRBV7-6
CDR3 DNA: TGTGCCAGCAGCTCGTCCGGGACAGGGGATGGCTACACCTTC
CDR3 protein: CASSSSGTGDGYTF

D gene: TRBD1
clone size: -
J gene: TRBJ1-2
V gene: TRBV10-3
CDR3 DNA: TGTGCCATCAGTGCGACAGGGGGCACGGACTATGGCTACACCTTC
CDR3 protein: CAISATGGTDYGYTF

D gene: TRBD1
clone size: -
J gene: TRBJ2-5
V gene: TRBV11-2
CDR3 DNA: TGTGCCAGCAGCTTGGTTTGGGACAGGGAGACCCAGTACTTC
CDR3 protein: CASSLVWDRETQYF

D gene: TRBD1
clone size: -
J gene: TRBJ1-2
V gene: TRBV2
CDR3 DNA: TGTGCCAGCGGAACCGGGACAGGGGACTATGGCTACACCTTC
CDR3 protein: CASGTGTGDYGYTF